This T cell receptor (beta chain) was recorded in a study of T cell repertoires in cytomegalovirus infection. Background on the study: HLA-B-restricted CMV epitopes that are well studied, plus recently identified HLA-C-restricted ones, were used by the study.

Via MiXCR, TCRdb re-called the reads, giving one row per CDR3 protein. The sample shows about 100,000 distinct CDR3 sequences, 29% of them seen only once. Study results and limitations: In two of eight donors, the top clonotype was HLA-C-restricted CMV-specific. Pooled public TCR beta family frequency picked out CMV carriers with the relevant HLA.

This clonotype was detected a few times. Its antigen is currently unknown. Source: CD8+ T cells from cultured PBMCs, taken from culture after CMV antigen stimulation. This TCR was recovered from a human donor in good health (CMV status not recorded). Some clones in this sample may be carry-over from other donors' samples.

In DNA, the CDR3 is TGCAGTGCCGCGGCAGGGATCACTGAAGCTTTCTTT. Amino acid sequence: CSAAAGITEAFF. The V and J genes are TRBV20-1 and TRBJ1-1, with a weak D call TRBD1 (5 bases). The CDR3 runs to 12 residues. Trimming stripped 6 bases from V and 4 bases from J, with 12 bases between. The germline V gene has CDR1 DFQATT and CDR2 SNEGSKA (reference sequence).